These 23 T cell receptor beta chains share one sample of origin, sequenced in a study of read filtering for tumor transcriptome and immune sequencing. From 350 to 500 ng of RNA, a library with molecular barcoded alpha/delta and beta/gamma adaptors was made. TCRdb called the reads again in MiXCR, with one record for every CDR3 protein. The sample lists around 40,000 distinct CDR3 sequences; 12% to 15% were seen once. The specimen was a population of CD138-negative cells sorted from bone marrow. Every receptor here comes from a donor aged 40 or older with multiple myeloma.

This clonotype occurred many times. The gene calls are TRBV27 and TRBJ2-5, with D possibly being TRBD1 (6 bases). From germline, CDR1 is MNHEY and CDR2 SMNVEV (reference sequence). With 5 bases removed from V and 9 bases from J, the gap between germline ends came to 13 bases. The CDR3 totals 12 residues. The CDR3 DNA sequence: TGTGCCAGCAGTCAGGGGTATTTGCCCCAGTACTTC. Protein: CASSQGYLPQYF.

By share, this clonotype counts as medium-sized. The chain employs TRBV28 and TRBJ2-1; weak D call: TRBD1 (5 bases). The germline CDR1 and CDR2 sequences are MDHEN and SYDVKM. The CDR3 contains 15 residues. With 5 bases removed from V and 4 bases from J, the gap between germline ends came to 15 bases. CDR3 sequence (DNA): TGTGCCAGCAGTCCCCGAAGGCAGGGTTACAATGAGCAGTTCTTC. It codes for CASSPRRQGYNEQFF.

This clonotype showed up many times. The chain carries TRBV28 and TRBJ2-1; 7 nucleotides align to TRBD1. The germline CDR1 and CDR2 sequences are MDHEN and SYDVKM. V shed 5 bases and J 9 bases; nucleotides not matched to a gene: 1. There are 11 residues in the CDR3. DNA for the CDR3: TGTGCCAGCAGTGCAGGGGGTGAGCAGTTCTTC. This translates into CASSAGGEQFF.

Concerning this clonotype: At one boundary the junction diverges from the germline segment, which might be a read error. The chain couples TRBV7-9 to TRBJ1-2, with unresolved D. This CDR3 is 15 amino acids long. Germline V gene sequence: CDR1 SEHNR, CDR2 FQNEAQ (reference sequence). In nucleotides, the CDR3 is TGTGCCTGCAGCTTCGAAGGAAACCCTAACTATGGCTACACCTTC. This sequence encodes CACSFEGNPNYGYTF.

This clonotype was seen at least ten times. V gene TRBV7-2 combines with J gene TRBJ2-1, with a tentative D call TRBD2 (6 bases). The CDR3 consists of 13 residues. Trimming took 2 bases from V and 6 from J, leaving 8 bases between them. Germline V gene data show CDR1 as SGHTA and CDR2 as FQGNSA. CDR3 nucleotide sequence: TGTGCCAGCAGCTTAAGGGAGGTCAATGAGCAGTTCTTC. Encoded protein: CASSLREVNEQFF.

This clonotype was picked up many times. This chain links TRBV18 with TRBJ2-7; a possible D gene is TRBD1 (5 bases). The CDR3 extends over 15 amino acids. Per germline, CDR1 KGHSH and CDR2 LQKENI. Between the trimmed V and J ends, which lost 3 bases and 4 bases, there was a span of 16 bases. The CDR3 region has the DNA TGTGCCAGCTCACCGCCTGGGGCTGACTTTTACGAGCAGTACTTC. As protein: CASSPPGADFYEQYF.

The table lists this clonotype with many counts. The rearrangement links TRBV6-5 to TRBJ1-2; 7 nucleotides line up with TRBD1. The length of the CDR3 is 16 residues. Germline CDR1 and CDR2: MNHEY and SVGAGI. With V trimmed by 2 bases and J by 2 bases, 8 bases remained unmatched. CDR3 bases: TGTGCCAGCAGTTACACAAGGACAGGAGGCAACTATGGCTACACCTTC. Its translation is CASSYTRTGGNYGYTF.

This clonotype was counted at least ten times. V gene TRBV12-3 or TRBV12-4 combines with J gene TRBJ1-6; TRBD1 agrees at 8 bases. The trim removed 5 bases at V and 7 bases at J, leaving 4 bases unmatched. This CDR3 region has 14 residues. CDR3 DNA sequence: TGTGCCAGCAGTCCACAGGGGGGGAATTCACCCCTCCACTTT. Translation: CASSPQGGNSPLHF.

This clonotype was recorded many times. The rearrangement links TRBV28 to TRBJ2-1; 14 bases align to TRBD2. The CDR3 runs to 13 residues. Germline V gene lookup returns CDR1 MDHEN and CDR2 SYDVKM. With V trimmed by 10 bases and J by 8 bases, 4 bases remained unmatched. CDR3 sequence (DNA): TGTGCCACCCGGACTAGCGGGAGGTATGAGCAGTTCTTC. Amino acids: CATRTSGRYEQFF. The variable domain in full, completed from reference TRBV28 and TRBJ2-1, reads DVKVTQSSRYLVKRTGEKVFLECVQDMDHENMFWYRQDPGLGLRLIYFSYDVKMKEKGDIPEGYSVSREKKERFSLILESASTNQTSMYLCATRTSGRYEQFFGPGTRLTVL.

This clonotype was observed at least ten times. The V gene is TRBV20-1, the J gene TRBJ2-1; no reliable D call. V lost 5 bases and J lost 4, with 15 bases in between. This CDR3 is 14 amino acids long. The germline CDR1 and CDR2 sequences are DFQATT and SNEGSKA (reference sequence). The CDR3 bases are TGCAGTGCTCTCACTAAGTCACGGTACAATGAGCAGTTCTTC. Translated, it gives CSALTKSRYNEQFF.

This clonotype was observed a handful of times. The CDR3 DNA follows: TGCAGTGCTAGGGATCACGGGGGGACTAGGAGCTACAATGAGCAGTTCTTC. Amino acids: CSARDHGGTRSYNEQFF. The chain is built from TRBV20-1 and TRBJ2-1, with 8 positions matching TRBD2. The CDR3 totals 17 residues. V shed 3 bases, J shed 3 bases, and the junction held 13 bases outside the gene matches. Germline V lookup: CDR1 DFQATT, CDR2 SNEGSKA (reference sequence).

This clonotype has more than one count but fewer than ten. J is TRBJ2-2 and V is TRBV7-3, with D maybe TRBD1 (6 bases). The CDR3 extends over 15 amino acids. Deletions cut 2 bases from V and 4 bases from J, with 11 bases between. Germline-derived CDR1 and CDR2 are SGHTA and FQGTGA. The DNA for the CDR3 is TGTGCCAGCAGCTTACAGGGGACGGCCACCGGGGAGCTGTTTTTT. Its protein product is CASSLQGTATGELFF.

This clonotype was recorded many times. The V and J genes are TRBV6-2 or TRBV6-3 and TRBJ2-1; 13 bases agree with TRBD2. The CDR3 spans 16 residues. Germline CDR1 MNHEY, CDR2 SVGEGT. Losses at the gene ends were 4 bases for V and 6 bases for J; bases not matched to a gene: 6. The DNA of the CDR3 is TGTGCCAGCAGTTCCTCCCGACTAGCGGGAGGCAATGAGCAGTTCTTC. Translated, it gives CASSSSRLAGGNEQFF.

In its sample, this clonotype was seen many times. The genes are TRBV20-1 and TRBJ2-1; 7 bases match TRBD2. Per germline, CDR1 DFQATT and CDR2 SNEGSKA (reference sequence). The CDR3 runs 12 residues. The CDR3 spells CSIKRGKNEQFF. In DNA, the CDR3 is TGCAGCATAAAGCGGGGAAAGAATGAGCAGTTCTTC.

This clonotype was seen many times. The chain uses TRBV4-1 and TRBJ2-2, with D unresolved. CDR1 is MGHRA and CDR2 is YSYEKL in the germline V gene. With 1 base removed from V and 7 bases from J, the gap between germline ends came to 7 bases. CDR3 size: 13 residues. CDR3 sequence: CASSQGLDGELFF. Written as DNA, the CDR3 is TGCGCCAGCAGCCAAGGTCTAGACGGGGAGCTGTTTTTT.

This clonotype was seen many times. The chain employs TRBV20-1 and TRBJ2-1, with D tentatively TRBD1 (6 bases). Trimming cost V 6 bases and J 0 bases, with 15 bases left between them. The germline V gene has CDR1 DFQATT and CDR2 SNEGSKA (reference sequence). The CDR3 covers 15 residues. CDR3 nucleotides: TGCAGTGCGCTCAACAGGGTAAGCTCCTACAATGAGCAGTTCTTC. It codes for CSALNRVSSYNEQFF.

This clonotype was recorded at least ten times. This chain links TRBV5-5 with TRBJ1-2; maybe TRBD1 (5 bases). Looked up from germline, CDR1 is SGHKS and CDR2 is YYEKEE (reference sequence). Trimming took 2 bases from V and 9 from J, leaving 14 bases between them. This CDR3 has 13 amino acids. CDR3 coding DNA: TGTGCCAGCAGCTTAGGGGACTTTGTTCGCTACACCTTC. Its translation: CASSLGDFVRYTF.

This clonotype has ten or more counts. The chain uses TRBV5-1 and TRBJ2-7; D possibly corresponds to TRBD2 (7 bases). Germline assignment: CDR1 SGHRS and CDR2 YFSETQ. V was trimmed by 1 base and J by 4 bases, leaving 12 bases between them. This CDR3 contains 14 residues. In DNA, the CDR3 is TGCGCCAGCAGCTTGTCACAGGGAGGGTACGAGCAGTACTTC. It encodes CASSLSQGGYEQYF.

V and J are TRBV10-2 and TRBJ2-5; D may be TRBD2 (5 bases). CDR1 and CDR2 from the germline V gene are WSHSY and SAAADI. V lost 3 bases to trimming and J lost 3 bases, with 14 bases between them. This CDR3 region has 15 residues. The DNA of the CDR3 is TGCGCCAGCAGTGATTTAGTAGCGAACAAAGAGACCCAGTACTTC. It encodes CASSDLVANKETQYF.

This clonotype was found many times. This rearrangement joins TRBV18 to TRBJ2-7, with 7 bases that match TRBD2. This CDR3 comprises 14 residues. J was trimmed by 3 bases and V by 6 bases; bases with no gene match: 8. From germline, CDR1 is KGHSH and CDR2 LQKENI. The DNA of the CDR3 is TGTGCCAGCTCTGGGGTGACGGGGGGCTACGAGCAGTACTTC. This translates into CASSGVTGGYEQYF.

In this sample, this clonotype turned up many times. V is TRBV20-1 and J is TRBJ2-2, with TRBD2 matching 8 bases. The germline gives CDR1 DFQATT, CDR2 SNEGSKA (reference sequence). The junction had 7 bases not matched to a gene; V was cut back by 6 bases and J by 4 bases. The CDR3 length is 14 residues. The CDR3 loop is CSAPREDLTGELFF. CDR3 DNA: TGCAGTGCCCCGCGGGAGGATCTCACCGGGGAGCTGTTTTTT.

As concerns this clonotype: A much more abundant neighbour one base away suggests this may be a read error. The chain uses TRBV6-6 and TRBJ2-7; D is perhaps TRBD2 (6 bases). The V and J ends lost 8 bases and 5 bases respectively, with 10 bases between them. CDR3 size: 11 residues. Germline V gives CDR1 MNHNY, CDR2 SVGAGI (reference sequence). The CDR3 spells CASAGPNEQYF. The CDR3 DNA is TGTGCCAGCGCGGGACCCAACGAGCAGTACTTC.

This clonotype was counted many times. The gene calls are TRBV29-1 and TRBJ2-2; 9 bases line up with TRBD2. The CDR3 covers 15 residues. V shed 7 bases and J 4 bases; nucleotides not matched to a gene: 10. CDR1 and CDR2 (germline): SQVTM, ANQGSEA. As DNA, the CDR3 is TGCAGCGCCGGCCCCAGCGGGAGGTCCACCGGGGAGCTGTTTTTT. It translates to CSAGPSGRSTGELFF.